This passage covers 25 T cell receptor beta chains from one sample sequenced in a study of T cells in Graves' hyperthyroidism and ophthalmopathy. Using RNA transcripts as the source, TCR beta CDR3 regions were amplified. A first-round RT-PCR of the TCR CDR3 used the HTBI primer set. TCRdb used MiXCR to reprocess the multiplex PCR reads, holding one entry per CDR3 protein. The data hold about 400,000 distinct CDR3 sequences, with 15% to 19% observed a single time. The specimen was blood. These receptors were obtained from a woman aged 18-30 years with Graves' hyperthyroidism.

This clonotype was recorded many times. At one end the junction does not follow the germline gene, possibly because of a read error. The rearrangement uses TRBV19 and TRBJ1-5; no definite D call. Germline V gene data show CDR1 as LNHDA and CDR2 as SQIVND (reference sequence). This CDR3 is 12 amino acids long. CDR3 region: CASSMGNQPQHF. The CDR3 nucleotides are TGTGCCAGCAGTATGGGGAATCAGCCCCAGCATTTT.

This clonotype has a count of ten or more. The rearrangement joins TRBV29-1 to TRBJ2-5, with D tentatively TRBD1 (6 bases). Between the trimmed V and J ends, which lost 3 bases and 2 bases, there was a span of 13 bases. There are 14 residues in the CDR3. Per the germline V gene, CDR1 is SQVTM and CDR2 is ANQGSEA. The CDR3 nucleotides read TGCAGCGTTGAGACCAGGGGTTGGCAAGAGACCCAGTACTTC. Encoded protein: CSVETRGWQETQYF.

This clonotype was detected ten times or more. J is TRBJ1-4 and V is TRBV7-2, with D possibly being TRBD1 (5 bases). This CDR3 spans 13 amino acids. V lost 7 bases and J lost 5, with 11 bases in between. Per germline, CDR1 SGHTA and CDR2 FQGNSA. In DNA form, the CDR3 reads TGTGCCAGCAACGCGGGACTCAATGAAAAACTGTTTTTT. Amino acids: CASNAGLNEKLFF.

At least ten counts were recorded for this clonotype. The chain combines TRBV3-1 with TRBJ1-1, with D unresolved. Looked up from germline, CDR1 is LGHDT and CDR2 is YNNKEL (reference sequence). There are 11 residues in the CDR3. V lost 0 bases to trimming and J lost 7 bases, with 3 bases between them. CDR3: CASSQDGEAFF. The CDR3 bases are TGTGCCAGCAGCCAAGACGGTGAAGCTTTCTTT.

Of note for this clonotype: The final CDR3 position lacks the conserved phenylalanine or tryptophan, pointing to a likely read error. This rearrangement joins TRBV6-1 to TRBJ1-2; TRBD1 aligns across 7 bases. Germline CDR1 reads MNHNS; CDR2 reads SASEGT. With 2 bases clipped from V and 5 bases from J, the junction kept 8 bases outside the gene matches. The CDR3 sequence is 15 residues long. The CDR3 bases are TGTGCCAGCAGTGAATTTGACAGGGAGATTTATGGCTACACCGTC. It encodes CASSEFDREIYGYTV.

This clonotype was counted only a few times. The chain joins TRBV30 to TRBJ1-2; D gene uncertain. Per the germline V gene, CDR1 is GTSNPN and CDR2 is SVGIG (reference sequence). The CDR3 loop spans 13 amino acids. V was pared by 3 bases and J by 1 base, with 9 bases between. DNA for the CDR3: TGTGCCTGGAGATACACCGATAACTATGGCTACACCTTC. This codes for CAWRYTDNYGYTF.

Notes on this clonotype: A single base separates this from a much larger clone, so it may be a read error. This sequence joins TRBV6-1 and TRBJ2-7; 12 bases fit TRBD2. The CDR3 spans 17 residues. CDR1 is MNHNS, CDR2 SASEGT, per germline. The CDR3, as DNA: TGTGCCAGCAGTGAAGGACTAGCGGGGGCCAGCTCCTACGAGCGGTACTTC. It yields the protein CASSEGLAGASSYERYF.

This clonotype was observed a handful of times. At one of its ends the junction is not consistent with the germline gene, which may arise from a read error. This sequence joins TRBV12-3 or TRBV12-4 and TRBJ2-1, with 10 bases matching TRBD2. CDR3 size: 16 residues. Here the CDR3 reads CASSFGGLASHNEQSF. The CDR3 nucleotides are TGTGCCAGCAGTTTTGGGGGACTAGCGAGTCACAATGAGCAGTCCTTC.

This clonotype showed up many times. The rearrangement uses TRBV15 and TRBJ2-5; 9 nucleotides match TRBD1. J lost 5 bases, V lost 3 bases, and 16 bases had no gene match. Germline V gene sequence: CDR1 LNHNV, CDR2 YYDKDF (reference sequence). The CDR3 covers 18 residues. The CDR3 reads CATSRESPGQGLPETQYF. CDR3 DNA: TGTGCCACCAGCAGGGAATCCCCGGGACAGGGCCTCCCGGAGACCCAGTACTTC. The full variable domain, in which reference TRBV15 and TRBJ2-5 provide the parts outside the CDR3, is DAMVIQNPRYQVTQFGKPVTLSCSQTLNHNVMYWYQQKSSQAPKLLFHYYDKDFNNEADTPDNFQSRRPNTSFCFLDIRSPGLGDTAMYLCATSRESPGQGLPETQYFGPGTRLLVL.

The V gene is TRBV4-2, the J gene TRBJ2-5, with 11 bases lining up with TRBD1. Germline loops: CDR1 LGHNA, CDR2 YNFKEQ. The J segment lost 3 bases and the V segment lost 0 bases, leaving 0 bases of the junction unmatched. The CDR3 is 15 residues long. The CDR3 sequence is CASSQEGQGEETQYF. DNA of the CDR3: TGTGCCAGCAGCCAAGAGGGACAGGGGGAAGAGACCCAGTACTTC.

On this clonotype itself: A read error is possible here, since a much larger clone lies one base away. The CDR3 end shows no conserved phenylalanine or tryptophan, and so a read error is likely. This chain connects TRBV19 to TRBJ1-4, with 7 bases fitting TRBD1. CDR1 is LNHDA, CDR2 SQIVND, per germline (reference sequence). The CDR3 contains 15 residues. V shed 6 bases and J 2 bases; nucleotides not matched to a gene: 6. The chain's CDR3 is CASSEMTGTNEKLFS. The CDR3 region has the DNA TGTGCCAGTAGCGAGATGACAGGGACTAATGAAAAACTGTTTTCT.

This clonotype was recorded at least ten times. This chain connects TRBV9 to TRBJ2-5; D gene ambiguous. The germline V gene has CDR1 SGDLS and CDR2 YYNGEE. Trimming pared 0 bases from V and 0 bases from J, leaving 3 bases between. CDR3 length: 13 residues. CDR3 residues: CASSVGNQETQYF. The CDR3 DNA is TGTGCCAGCAGCGTAGGGAACCAAGAGACCCAGTACTTC.

In this sample, this clonotype turned up a few times. The chain joins TRBV5-1 to TRBJ2-6; no clear D gene. Trimming pared 0 bases from V and 0 bases from J, leaving 4 bases between. This CDR3 comprises 15 residues. CDR1 and CDR2 (germline): SGHRS, YFSETQ. The CDR3 loop reads CASSLANSGANVLTF. CDR3 coding DNA: TGCGCCAGCAGCTTGGCTAACTCTGGGGCCAACGTCCTGACTTTC.

This clonotype was counted at least ten times. V is TRBV19 and J is TRBJ1-2; D is perhaps TRBD1 (5 bases). The ends were cut back, 10 bases at V and 4 bases at J, with 19 bases in the middle. This CDR3 is built from 14 residues. Germline V CDR1 and CDR2: LNHDA, SQIVND (reference sequence). The CDR3 DNA sequence: TGTGCCACCACTAGGGCCCCGGGGGGCTATGGCTACACCTTC. Residues: CATTRAPGGYGYTF.

This clonotype was counted between two and nine times. This rearrangement joins TRBV12-3 or TRBV12-4 to TRBJ2-5; 8 bases are shared with TRBD2. This CDR3 spans 14 amino acids. V dropped 8 bases and J dropped 5; count of bases not matched to a gene: 10. CDR3 region: CASSPREREETQYF. The CDR3 DNA follows: TGTGCCAGCTCCCCCAGGGAGCGGGAGGAGACCCAGTACTTC.

For this clonotype: It may be a read error: a sequence one base away is much more abundant. V gene TRBV12-3 or TRBV12-4 combines with J gene TRBJ2-2; D is perhaps TRBD2 (6 bases). The germline V and J ends were trimmed by 8 bases and 2 bases, with 15 bases remaining between them. The CDR3 spans 15 residues. The CDR3 spells CASGPGTSNTGELFF. CDR3 nucleotide sequence: TGTGCCAGCGGTCCGGGGACTTCTAACACCGGGGAGCTGTTTTTT.

At least ten counts were recorded for this clonotype. The J gene is TRBJ1-2, the V gene TRBV5-6, with D uncertain. The CDR3 totals 14 residues. V shed 0 bases and J shed 14 bases, with 20 bases lying between them. Germline CDR1 is SGHDT and CDR2 is YYEEEE. CDR3 nucleotide sequence: TGTGCCAGCAGCTTGGGTCCGGGGAATAAGATCGGGACCTTC. This translates into CASSLGPGNKIGTF.

This clonotype occurred many times. The chain has TRBV6-4 and TRBJ2-2, with D perhaps matching TRBD1 (6 bases). Germline V gene data show CDR1 as MRHNA and CDR2 as SNTAGT. V shed 5 bases and J shed 3 bases, with 7 bases lying between them. CDR3 length equals 13 residues. CDR3 region: CASSKGDTGELFF. The DNA for the CDR3 is TGTGCCAGCAGTAAGGGGGACACCGGGGAGCTGTTTTTT.

This clonotype showed up many times. This chain connects TRBV7-8 to TRBJ2-7, with 9 bases aligning to TRBD2. The V segment lost 7 bases and the J segment 5 bases; nucleotides outside the gene matches: 15. The CDR3 has 16 residues. Germline values: CDR1 SGHVS, CDR2 FQNEAQ. CDR3 in DNA: TGTGCCAGCACCGAATCCCTGGGTAGCGGGAGCCACGAGCAGTACTTC. Its protein is CASTESLGSGSHEQYF.

At least ten counts were recorded for this clonotype. The chain carries TRBV27 and TRBJ2-7, with TRBD1 as a possible D gene (5 bases). This CDR3 has 15 residues. Trimming left V 6 bases short and J 1 base short, with 16 bases between. The germline V gene encodes CDR1 MNHEY and CDR2 SMNVEV (reference sequence). The CDR3 is CASSLSLGHSYEQYF. CDR3 bases: TGTGCCAGCAGCCTCTCTCTTGGACATTCCTACGAGCAGTACTTC.

This clonotype was recorded many times. CDR3 amino acids: CSAKRWSTDTQYF. CDR3 sequence (DNA): TGCAGCGCCAAACGCTGGAGCACAGATACGCAGTATTTT. The J gene is TRBJ2-3, the V gene TRBV29-1, with D unclear. V lost 7 bases to trimming and J lost 0 bases, with 11 bases between them. Germline CDR1 SQVTM, CDR2 ANQGSEA. The CDR3 is 13 residues long.

This clonotype was found many times. The chain joins TRBV20-1 to TRBJ2-3; 8 bases are shared with TRBD2. Trimming at V came to 6 bases and at J to 8 bases, leaving 13 bases not matched to a gene. Germline CDR1 reads DFQATT; CDR2 reads SNEGSKA (reference sequence). CDR3 length: 14 residues. In nucleotides, the CDR3 is TGCAGTGCGCCTAGCGGGCCGCTGCGGGGTACGCAGTATTTT. Its protein product is CSAPSGPLRGTQYF.

This clonotype showed up many times. This chain uses TRBV3-1 with TRBJ2-3; tentatively, D is TRBD1 (6 bases). The CDR3 is made up of 13 amino acids. Trimming pared 11 bases from V and 8 bases from J, leaving 20 bases between. CDR1 and CDR2 from the germline V gene are LGHDT and YNNKEL (reference sequence). CDR3 sequence: CAVSESRGGTQYF. CDR3 in DNA: TGTGCCGTTTCAGAGTCCAGGGGTGGTACGCAGTATTTT.

This clonotype was seen a handful of times. V is TRBV25-1 and J is TRBJ2-7; D possibly corresponds to TRBD2 (6 bases). The CDR3 loop spans 15 amino acids. Per germline, CDR1 MGHDK and CDR2 SYGVNS. Trimming stripped 5 bases from V and 0 bases from J, with 14 bases between. The CDR3 loop reads CASSPPRGYSYEQYF. In DNA, the CDR3 is TGTGCCAGCAGTCCCCCTCGGGGGTACTCCTACGAGCAGTACTTC.

This clonotype was seen ten or more times. The rearrangement links TRBV20-1 to TRBJ1-1, with 10 bases aligning to TRBD1. The V and J ends lost 3 bases and 1 base, in that order; junction bases with no gene match: 11. The CDR3 consists of 17 residues. Germline V gives CDR1 DFQATT, CDR2 SNEGSKA (reference sequence). As DNA, the CDR3 is TGCAGTGCTAGCGCTACCTGGGACAGGGGCGGGAACACTGAAGCTTTCTTT. Protein: CSASATWDRGGNTEAFF.